Each of the 13 T cell receptor beta chains below was sequenced from the same sample in a study of cytomegalovirus exposure and HLA in healthy donors. In the PCR, 60 Vbeta and 13 Jbeta primers were used. Here immunoSEQ multiplex PCR was the method, and the copy in TCRdb shows in-frame clones only, minus some. The sample holds around 200,000 clones, more than 80% seen once. The material sequenced was PBMCs. These receptors all stem from a boy aged 5-17 years in good health and CMV-seronegative.

V is TRBV27 and J is TRBJ2-1; D ambiguous. Germline V CDR1 and CDR2: MNHEY, SMNVEV (reference sequence). Trimming cost V 7 bases and J 9 bases, with 16 bases left between them. CDR3 length equals 13 residues. CDR3 loop: CASTPSVWAEQFF. The DNA of the CDR3 is TGTGCCAGCACCCCCTCTGTTTGGGCTGAGCAGTTCTTC.

The chain uses TRBV19 and TRBJ2-7; 10 nucleotides align to TRBD1. With V trimmed by 7 bases and J by 1 base, 16 bases remained unmatched. Germline lookup yields CDR1 LNHDA and CDR2 SQIVND (reference sequence). This CDR3 is built from 18 residues. The CDR3 DNA sequence: TGTGCCAGTATCAGGGGGACAGGGGAAAGAGTAGGGTCCTACGAGCAGTACTTC. Protein product: CASIRGTGERVGSYEQYF.

In this sample, this clone turned up once. The chain couples TRBV27 to TRBJ1-2, with a possible D match to TRBD1 (5 bases). CDR1 is MNHEY, CDR2 SMNVEV, per germline (reference sequence). The V end lost 5 bases, the J end lost 7 bases, and 14 bases lay between the germline ends. CDR3 size: 13 residues. The CDR3 DNA follows: TGTGCCAGCAGTCCTACGGACAAGGCTGGCTACACCTTC. It is translated as CASSPTDKAGYTF.

The genes are TRBV6-6 and TRBJ2-5; TRBD1 might be the D (6 bases). The CDR3 runs to 15 residues. Trimming removed 2 bases from V and 4 bases from J, with 14 bases in between. Germline lookup yields CDR1 MNHNY and CDR2 SVGAGI (reference sequence). The DNA of the CDR3 is TGTGCCAGCAGTTACCAGCGGACAGTGGGAGAGACCCAGTACTTC. This sequence encodes CASSYQRTVGETQYF.

V usage is TRBV25-1 and J usage is TRBJ1-1, with 8 bases identical to TRBD1. V was pared by 4 bases and J by 4 bases, with 11 bases of the junction left unmatched. The germline gives CDR1 MGHDK, CDR2 SYGVNS. This CDR3 is 16 amino acids long. CDR3 amino acids: CASSGPRGRGVTEAFF. The CDR3 region has the DNA TGTGCCAGCAGTGGGCCCAGGGGGCGAGGTGTCACTGAAGCTTTCTTT.

This clone was found once. This chain joins TRBV19 and TRBJ1-2; 10 bases map to TRBD1. Germline assignment: CDR1 LNHDA and CDR2 SQIVND (reference sequence). This CDR3 has 13 amino acids. The ends lost 5 bases at V and 6 bases at J; junction bases unmatched: 3. The CDR3 sequence is CASSRQGANGYTF. In nucleotides, the CDR3 is TGTGCCAGTAGTCGACAGGGGGCGAATGGCTACACCTTC.

The chain employs TRBV10-3 and TRBJ2-2; TRBD2 agrees at 9 bases. V lost 0 bases to trimming and J lost 4 bases; unmatched junction nucleotides: 18. The CDR3 is made up of 21 amino acids. Germline CDR1 ENHRY, CDR2 SYGVKD. The CDR3 DNA sequence: TGTGCCATCAGTGAGTCGGCCCCCCAGTTGGTAGCGGGAGAGCCCACCGGGGAGCTGTTTTTT. Translating it yields CAISESAPQLVAGEPTGELFF.

The rearrangement links TRBV30 to TRBJ1-1, with D maybe TRBD1 (5 bases). Germline V lookup: CDR1 GTSNPN, CDR2 SVGIG (reference sequence). V gave up 4 bases and J gave up 4 bases, with 7 bases separating them. The CDR3 runs to 11 residues. The CDR3 here is CAWTGFTEAFF. As DNA, the CDR3 is TGTGCCTGGACAGGGTTCACTGAAGCTTTCTTT.

This sequence joins TRBV4-1 and TRBJ2-3, with 8 bases matching TRBD2. The CDR3 consists of 16 residues. With 2 bases clipped from V and 2 bases from J, the junction kept 6 bases outside the gene matches. Germline values: CDR1 MGHRA, CDR2 YSYEKL. The chain's CDR3 is CASSQHQRGYTDTQYF. The CDR3 DNA follows: TGCGCCAGCAGCCAACATCAGCGGGGGTACACAGATACGCAGTATTTT.

This sequence joins TRBV10-3 and TRBJ2-1; TRBD2 agrees at 10 bases. Germline V CDR1 and CDR2: ENHRY, SYGVKD. This CDR3 is built from 15 residues. V was pared by 6 bases and J by 4 bases, with 6 bases of the junction left unmatched. The CDR3 region is CAIRSLAGGYNEQFF. CDR3 coding DNA: TGTGCCATCAGGTCGTTAGCGGGAGGTTACAATGAGCAGTTCTTC.

This chain connects TRBV27 to TRBJ2-1, with D possibly TRBD2 on 5 matching bases. This CDR3 has 16 amino acids. Germline CDR1 reads MNHEY; CDR2 reads SMNVEV (reference sequence). Trimming took off 3 bases at V and 0 bases at J, with 12 bases between the two ends. CDR3 in DNA: TGTGCCAGCAGTTTGGAGGCCCCGAGCTCCTACAATGAGCAGTTCTTC. Translated: CASSLEAPSSYNEQFF.

The chain carries TRBV29-1 and TRBJ1-2, with no clear D. This CDR3 region has 14 residues. Germline CDR1 and CDR2: SQVTM and ANQGSEA. Trimming took off 4 bases at V and 0 bases at J, with 12 bases between the two ends. The CDR3 sequence: CSVVVWGANYGYTF. The DNA for the CDR3 is TGCAGCGTTGTCGTTTGGGGAGCTAACTATGGCTACACCTTC.

The gene calls are TRBV4-3 and TRBJ1-2; 8 bases match TRBD1. V was clipped by 1 base and J by 7 bases; unmatched bases: 11. This CDR3 region has 16 residues. Germline V lookup: CDR1 LGHNA, CDR2 YSLEER. The CDR3 coding sequence is TGCGCCAGCAGCCAAGCGGGACAGGTCGAGCTCAGTGGCTACACCTTC. This encodes CASSQAGQVELSGYTF.